The 13 T cell receptor beta chains presented below share a single source sample, sequenced in a study of blood T cell repertoires in COVID-19. Assay used: immunoSEQ multiplex PCR; TCRdb lists only in-frame clones, some missing. The repertoire has 150,000 to 200,000 clones, about 90% of them found once; the top ten carry roughly 21%. The sequenced sample consisted of peripheral blood. These receptors were obtained from a man in his 60s with active or convalescent COVID-19.

The rearrangement joins TRBV2 to TRBJ2-4, with D perhaps TRBD2 (6 bases). Germline V gene data show CDR1 as SNHLY and CDR2 as FYNNEI. The CDR3 length is 14 residues. The V end lost 8 bases, the J end lost 5 bases, and 16 bases lay between the germline ends. CDR3 region: CASGGLGRENIQYF. CDR3 nucleotides: TGTGCCAGCGGAGGGTTAGGAAGGGAAAACATTCAGTACTTC. Full variable domain (remainder filled in from reference TRBV2 and TRBJ2-4): EPEVTQTPSHQVTQMGQEVILRCVPISNHLYFYWYRQILGQKVEFLVSFYNNEISEKSEIFDDQFSVERPDGSNFTLKIRSTKLEDSAMYFCASGGLGRENIQYFGAGTRLSVL.

The chain joins TRBV4-1 to TRBJ1-2; the D is unclear. The length of the CDR3 is 13 residues. V lost 3 bases, J lost 4 bases, and 9 bases lay in between. Germline V CDR1 and CDR2: MGHRA, YSYEKL. The CDR3 DNA sequence: TGCGCCAGCAGCCACGAGGGCGGCTATGGCTACACCTTC. Translated, it gives CASSHEGGYGYTF.

The chain has TRBV6-5 and TRBJ1-2; 7 nucleotides line up with TRBD1. This CDR3 is built from 15 residues. The V gene end was trimmed by 5 bases and the J gene end by 1 base; junction bases not matched to a gene: 7. CDR1 is MNHEY and CDR2 is SVGAGI in the germline V gene. CDR3 sequence: CASSPQGTSNYGYTF. CDR3 sequence (DNA): TGTGCCAGCAGTCCACAGGGGACGAGTAACTATGGCTACACCTTC.

The genes are TRBV6-2 or TRBV6-3 and TRBJ2-7, with 7 nucleotides matching TRBD1. This CDR3 spans 16 amino acids. CDR1 and CDR2 from the germline V gene are MNHEY and SVGEGT. The trim removed 6 bases at V and 1 base at J, leaving 12 bases unmatched. CDR3 residues: CASSRTGTVGSYEQYF. The DNA of the CDR3 is TGTGCCAGCAGCAGAACCGGGACAGTGGGTTCCTACGAGCAGTACTTC.

This chain connects TRBV5-1 to TRBJ2-7; 8 bases are a match to TRBD1. CDR1 and CDR2 (germline): SGHRS, YFSETQ. CDR3 length: 15 residues. The junction had 7 bases not matched to a gene; V was cut back by 0 bases and J by 5 bases. DNA of the CDR3: TGCGCCAGCAGCTTGGCCGGGGCAGGGGGCAACGAGCAGTACTTC. Encoded protein: CASSLAGAGGNEQYF. The entire variable domain, with the rest obtained from reference TRBV5-1 and TRBJ2-7, is as follows: KAGVTQTPRYLIKTRGQQVTLSCSPISGHRSVSWYQQTPGQGLQFLFEYFSETQRNKGNFPGRFSGRQFSNSRSEMNVSTLELGDSALYLCASSLAGAGGNEQYFGPGTRLTVT.

Regarding this clone: Other DNA sequences in this specimen translate into the identical CDR3. This chain joins TRBV18 and TRBJ2-7, with D hard to call. The CDR3 has 14 amino acids. V was pared by 1 base and J by 3 bases, with 10 bases between. The V gene's germline CDR1 is KGHSH and CDR2 LQKENI. Here the CDR3 reads CASSPRSGSYEQYF. CDR3 nucleotides: TGTGCCAGCTCACCACGGAGTGGCAGCTACGAGCAGTACTTC. The variable domain in full, completed from reference TRBV18 and TRBJ2-7, reads NAGVMQNPRHLVRRRGQEARLRCSPMKGHSHVYWYRQLPEEGLKFMVYLQKENIIDESGMPKERFSAEFPKEGPSILRIQQVVRGDSAAYFCASSPRSGSYEQYFGPGTRLTVT.

The V gene is TRBV19, the J gene TRBJ1-5, with TRBD1 as a possible D gene (6 bases). Germline loops: CDR1 LNHDA, CDR2 SQIVND (reference sequence). Trimming pared 1 base from V and 4 bases from J, leaving 14 bases between. This CDR3 has 16 amino acids. The CDR3 region is CASSIGAARGNQPQHF. The DNA for the CDR3 is TGTGCCAGTAGTATAGGTGCGGCAAGGGGGAATCAGCCCCAGCATTTT.

This rearrangement joins TRBV21-1 to TRBJ2-4; the table's D call, TRBD1, was not checked against the DNA. TRBV21-1 is assigned pseudogene status. The CDR3 covers 15 residues. CDR3 DNA sequence: TGTGCCAGCAGCAAACTATCAGGGTTTACAAACATTCAGTACTTC. This codes for CASSKLSGFTNIQYF.

As concerns this clone: One end of the junction does not line up with germline, which may come from a read error. The rearrangement links TRBV2 to TRBJ2-7, with D possibly matching TRBD1 (6 bases). The CDR3 sequence is 11 residues long. Germline-derived CDR1 and CDR2 are SNHLY and FYNNEI. The CDR3 DNA is TGTGCCAGCAGAATTATAGGGGACACCTTCTTC. Protein sequence: CASRIIGDTFF.

The chain combines TRBV6-5 with TRBJ1-6, with TRBD1 as a possible D gene (5 bases). This CDR3 has 14 amino acids. Germline CDR1 reads MNHEY; CDR2 reads SVGAGI. V was clipped by 6 bases and J by 4 bases, with 10 bases between them. CDR3 in DNA: TGTGCCAGCAGCGAGACAGTTTATAATTCACCCCTCCACTTT. Translating gives CASSETVYNSPLHF.

J is TRBJ1-5 and V is TRBV7-2, with D maybe TRBD1 (6 bases). CDR3 length equals 14 residues. Germline V lookup: CDR1 SGHTA, CDR2 FQGNSA. V was clipped by 4 bases and J by 5 bases, with 12 bases between them. CDR3 protein: CASSYTGLDQPQHF. The CDR3 DNA sequence: TGTGCCAGCAGCTATACAGGGCTTGATCAGCCCCAGCATTTT.

The V call is TRBV6-2 or TRBV6-3, the J call TRBJ1-1; D not certain. This CDR3 comprises 16 residues. The germline CDR1 and CDR2 sequences are MNHEY and SVGEGT. V shed 6 bases and J shed 4 bases, with 21 bases lying between them. The CDR3 loop reads CASSPSVLSFGTEAFF. The DNA of the CDR3 is TGTGCCAGCAGCCCTTCGGTCCTATCATTCGGCACTGAAGCTTTCTTT.

The chain links TRBV5-1 to TRBJ2-1, with 7 positions matching TRBD1. The junction had 4 bases not matched to a gene; V was cut back by 2 bases and J by 2 bases. This CDR3 is built from 15 residues. Germline CDR1 and CDR2: SGHRS and YFSETQ. As DNA, the CDR3 is TGCGCCAGCAGCTTAAAGACAGGGACCTACAATGAGCAGTTCTTC. Its protein is CASSLKTGTYNEQFF.